This is a list of T cell receptor beta chains from one sample in a study of T cell changes during pregnancy in multiple sclerosis. Sequencing was performed with immunoSEQ multiplex PCR; in TCRdb, only in-frame clones are kept and a portion is missing. The table shows some 60,000 clones, with 93% occurring only once. Here the sequenced sample was peripheral blood, taken after pregnancy. The receptors stem from a female donor with multiple sclerosis, enrolled in a pregnancy study. The CDR3 runs from the conserved cysteine through the conserved F or W. The D gene is left open where the match is weak. The size entry is marked missing in some rows and otherwise reads once, few, many or a size class.

TRBJ2-1 | TRBV18 | . | . | TGTGCCAGCTCACCCTCTGCGGGCCGAGCAGCCGAGCAGTTCTTC | CASSPSAGRAAEQFF
TRBJ1-2 | TRBV7-2 | . | . | TGTGCCAGCAGCTTAGGAGAGACTCCAAACTATGGCTACACCTTC | CASSLGETPNYGYTF
TRBJ2-1 | TRBV9 | . | TRBD1 | TGTGCCAGCAGCCCAGGGGGCATTGAGCAGTTCTTC | CASSPGGIEQFF
TRBJ2-5 | TRBV4-1 | . | TRBD2 | TGCGCCAGCAGCCAAGTCCTAGCGGTAGAGGGGGAGACCCAGTACTTC | CASSQVLAVEGETQYF
TRBJ1-1 | TRBV6-5 | . | TRBD1 | TGTGCCAGCCAAGAAGGGACAGGGTACATTGAAGCTTTCTTT | CASQEGTGYIEAFF
TRBJ1-3 | TRBV6-7 | . | TRBD1 | TGTGCCAGCAGTTCCCCGTTCGGACAGGGGCCTAGCTCTGGAAACACCATATATTTT | CASSSPFGQGPSSGNTIYF
TRBJ2-2 | TRBV11-2 | . | TRBD2 | TGTGCCAGCAGCGGGGGGTTCTTAAGGAGGAGCGGGAGTTCCGGGGAGCTGTTTTTT | CASSGGFLRRSGSSGELFF
TRBJ2-7 | TRBV15 | . | TRBD2 | TGTGCCACCAGCCCTCGGGACTATAGCTCCTACGAGCAGTACTTC | CATSPRDYSSYEQYF
TRBJ2-2 | TRBV4-1 | . | TRBD1 | TGCGCCAGCAGCCAAGTTGGACAGGGAGGGGAGCTGTTTTTT | CASSQVGQGGELFF
TRBJ2-6 | TRBV28 | . | . | TGTGCCAGCTGGCCAGCGGGCTCTGGGGCCAACGTCCTGACTTTC | CASWPAGSGANVLTF
TRBJ2-3 | TRBV7-3 | . | TRBD2 | TGTGCCAGCAGCTTCCAGCGGGGAGGCACAGATACGCAGTATTTT | CASSFQRGGTDTQYF
TRBJ1-4 | TRBV16 | once | . | TGTGCCAGCAGCCAAGATGACAGGTTTCGCACTAATGAAAAACTGTTTTTT | CASSQDDRFRTNEKLFF
TRBJ1-2 | TRBV7-6 | . | . | TGTGCCAGCAGCCCTAGCGGGGGCCAAGCTAACTATGGCTACACCTTC | CASSPSGGQANYGYTF
TRBJ1-2 | TRBV7-2 | . | TRBD1 | TGTGCCAGCAGCCCAACAAACAGGGGGCGCAGGGATGGCTACACCTTC | CASSPTNRGRRDGYTF
TRBJ2-5 | TRBV5-4 | . | TRBD2 | TGTGCCAGTGGGACTAGCGGGATCCAAGAGACCCAGTACTTC | CASGTSGIQETQYF
TRBJ1-5 | TRBV19 | . | TRBD1 | TGTGCCAGTAATACAGGGGTCACTCAGCCCCAGCATTTT | CASNTGVTQPQHF
TRBJ2-5 | TRBV14 | . | TRBD1 | TGTGCCAGCAGCCCAAGGAGACAGGGGAACCAAGAGACCCAGTACTTC | CASSPRRQGNQETQYF
TRBJ2-1 | TRBV9 | . | . | TGTGCCAGCAGCCCCTTACCGGTCTCCTACAATGAGCAGTTCTTC | CASSPLPVSYNEQFF
TRBJ2-7 | TRBV6-6 | once | . | TGTGCCAGCAGTTCAGGGGGGACCTACGAGCAGTACTTC | CASSSGGTYEQYF
TRBJ2-1 | TRBV27 | . | . | TGTGCCAGCACTCGGGTCGGCGATGAGCAGTTCTTC | CASTRVGDEQFF
TRBJ2-1 | TRBV9 | once | TRBD2 | TGTGCCAGCAGCGTAGATGTGGGAGGGCCTATGGATGAGCAGTTCTTC | CASSVDVGGPMDEQFF
TRBJ2-7 | TRBV19 | . | TRBD2 | TGTGCCAGTAGTATAGAGGGCGGGAGGGTCTACGAGCAGTACTTC | CASSIEGGRVYEQYF
TRBJ2-3 | TRBV25-1 | . | . | TGTGCCAGCAGTGGGATGGGGGGAGTCCCAGATACGCAGTATTTT | CASSGMGGVPDTQYF
TRBJ1-1 | TRBV9 | once | . | TGTGCCAGCAGCGTAGGAGGTTCCACTGAAGCTTTCTTT | CASSVGGSTEAFF
TRBJ2-1 | TRBV27 | . | TRBD1 | TGTGCCAGCAGTACCAGGGGGCCCTACAATGAGCAGTTCTTC | CASSTRGPYNEQFF
TRBJ1-1 | TRBV4-3 | . | . | TGCGCCAGCAGCCAGGGAACAGGGATCACTGAAGCTTTCTTT | CASSQGTGITEAFF
TRBJ1-1 | TRBV7-2 | . | TRBD1 | TGTGCCAGCAGCTTAGCCCCGGCAGGGGGCGGCACTGAAGCTTTCTTT | CASSLAPAGGGTEAFF
TRBJ1-5 | TRBV5-6 | . | . | TGTGCCAGCAGCTCGGGACTTTATAGCAATCAGCCCCAGCATTTT | CASSSGLYSNQPQHF
TRBJ1-1 | TRBV25-1 | . | TRBD1 | TGTGCCAGCAGTAGCCGGACAGGGGTTATGAACACTGAAGCTTTCTTT | CASSSRTGVMNTEAFF
TRBJ2-7 | TRBV5-1 | . | . | TGCGCCAGCAGCCCGTCCGAGACCTACGAGCAGTACTTC | CASSPSETYEQYF
TRBJ1-1 | TRBV6-6 | . | . | TGTGCCAGCAGTTCCAGGGACTTGACTGAAGCTTTCTTT | CASSSRDLTEAFF
TRBJ2-3 | TRBV7-2 | . | TRBD2 | TGTGCCAGCAGTGATAGCGGGAGAACAGATACGCAGTATTTT | CASSDSGRTDTQYF
TRBJ2-3 | TRBV19 | . | . | TGTGCCACCCACTCAGGGGATTCCACAGATACGCAGTATTTT | CATHSGDSTDTQYF
TRBJ2-7 | TRBV10-3 | . | . | TGTGCCATCAGTGAACCTCGGGAGTCCCGTTACGAGCAGTACTTC | CAISEPRESRYEQYF
TRBJ1-2 | TRBV7-8 | . | TRBD1 | TGTGCCAGCAGCTTAGGGTCGACAGGGGTTAGTTATGGCTACACCTTC | CASSLGSTGVSYGYTF
TRBJ2-7 | TRBV6-6 | . | . | TGTGCCAGCAGTTACTCTACTAGATCTCCAGGCTACGAGCAGTACTTC | CASSYSTRSPGYEQYF
TRBJ2-7 | TRBV28 | . | TRBD1 | TGTGCCAGCGGCCCGGGACAGGGGGTCCACGAGCAGTACTTC | CASGPGQGVHEQYF
TRBJ2-3 | TRBV5-1 | . | . | TGCGCCAGCAGCTTGGGAGACACCACAGATACGCAGTATTTT | CASSLGDTTDTQYF
TRBJ2-5 | TRBV27 | . | TRBD1 | TGTGCCAGCAGCCTATTACAGGGGCCCCAAGAGACCCAGTACTTC | CASSLLQGPQETQYF
TRBJ2-1 | TRBV19 | . | TRBD2 | TGTGCCAGTAGTCCCTCGATCGCCGCGGGAGAGAACAATGAGCAGTTCTTC | CASSPSIAAGENNEQFF
TRBJ2-2 | TRBV7-9 | . | TRBD2 | TGTGCCAGCAGCTTCCCCCGGGAGGAAAACCCCACCGGGGAGCTGTTTTTT | CASSFPREENPTGELFF
TRBJ1-5 | TRBV19 | . | . | TGTGCCAGTAGTACCTTAAGCAATCAGCCCCAGCATTTT | CASSTLSNQPQHF
TRBJ2-7 | TRBV7-2 | . | TRBD2 | TGTGCCAGCAGCCCTCTAGCGGGAGGTTCGTACGAGCAGTACTTC | CASSPLAGGSYEQYF
TRBJ2-5 | TRBV15 | . | . | TGTGCCACCAGCAGAGCCCAGGTCCAAGAGACCCAGTACTTC | CATSRAQVQETQYF
TRBJ2-7 | TRBV19 | . | . | TGTGCCAGTAGTATCCGAGGGTCTAGGGACGAGCAGTACTTC | CASSIRGSRDEQYF
TRBJ2-7 | TRBV27 | . | TRBD1 | TGTGCCAGCACCTCAGGGACAGGCACCGAGCAGTACTTC | CASTSGTGTEQYF
TRBJ2-2 | TRBV4-3 | . | TRBD1 | TGCGCCAGCAGCTTCCGGGACAGGGGGCGTGGGGAGCTGTTTTTT | CASSFRDRGRGELFF
TRBJ2-1 | TRBV19 | . | . | TGTGCCAGTAGTATAGGTCAGGGGAGCTCCTACAATGAGCAGTTCTTC | CASSIGQGSSYNEQFF
TRBJ1-4 | TRBV7-9 | . | . | TGTGCCAGCAGCAAAGGGGATGAAAAACTGTTTTTT | CASSKGDEKLFF
TRBJ2-3 | TRBV7-2 | once | . | TGTGCCAGCAGCTTGGCTCGGGATGCTCATACGCAGTATTTT | CASSLARDAHTQYF
TRBJ2-7 | TRBV7-2 | . | . | TGTGCCAGCAGCTTAATCGACAGCGCGACTTACGAGCAGTACTTC | CASSLIDSATYEQYF
TRBJ2-5 | TRBV5-8 | . | TRBD2 | TGTGCCAGCAGCCAGGGACTAGCGGGAGGGCAAGAGACCCAGTACTTC | CASSQGLAGGQETQYF
TRBJ2-7 | TRBV7-2 | . | TRBD2 | TGTGCCAGCAGCCGTCCCGGGACTAGTATCTACGAGCAGTACTTC | CASSRPGTSIYEQYF